The sequence of this TCR beta chain was determined in a study of T cell responses to AZD1222 COVID-19 vaccine. Findings and limits, study-wide: Once two AZD1222 doses were given, Spike-specific TCR breadth and depth went up. Only a handful of AZD1222 recipients tested seropositive at baseline. Sampled repertoires all dated from after the peak T cell response.

Data came from immunoSEQ multiplex PCR; TCRdb stores just in-frame clones and leaves some out. Found here are 250,000 or so clones, roughly 93% of them singletons; the top ten hold roughly 0.51%. On this clone itself: Antigen unknown.

Germline V lookup: CDR1 LGHDT, CDR2 YNNKEL (reference sequence). V shed 2 bases and J shed 6 bases, with 21 bases lying between them. This CDR3 comprises 17 residues. The rearrangement joins TRBV3-1 (or the pseudogene TRBV3-2) to TRBJ2-3; D possibly uses TRBD1 or TRBD2 (5 bases each). The receptor's source is an adult in good health. The input for sequencing was peripheral blood, taken on day 0 of AZD1222 vaccination. The DNA of the CDR3 is TGTGCCAGCAGCCAATTCCTCCTTGGACTGGGGCACGATACGCAGTATTTT. Translating gives CASSQFLLGLGHDTQYF.